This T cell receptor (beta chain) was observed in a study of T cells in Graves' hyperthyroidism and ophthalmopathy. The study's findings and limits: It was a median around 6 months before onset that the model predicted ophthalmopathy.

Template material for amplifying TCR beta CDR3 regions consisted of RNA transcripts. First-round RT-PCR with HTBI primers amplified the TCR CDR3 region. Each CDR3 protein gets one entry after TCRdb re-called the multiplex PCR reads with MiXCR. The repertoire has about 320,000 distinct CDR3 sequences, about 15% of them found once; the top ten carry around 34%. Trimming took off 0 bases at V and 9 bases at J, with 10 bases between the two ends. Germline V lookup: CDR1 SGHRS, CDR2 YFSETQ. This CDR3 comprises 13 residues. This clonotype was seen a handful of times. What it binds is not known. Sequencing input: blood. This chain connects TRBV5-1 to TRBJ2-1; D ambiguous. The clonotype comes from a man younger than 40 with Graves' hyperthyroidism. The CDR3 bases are TGCGCCAGCAGCTTGGACAAGCAGATTGAGCAGTTCTTC. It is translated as CASSLDKQIEQFF.